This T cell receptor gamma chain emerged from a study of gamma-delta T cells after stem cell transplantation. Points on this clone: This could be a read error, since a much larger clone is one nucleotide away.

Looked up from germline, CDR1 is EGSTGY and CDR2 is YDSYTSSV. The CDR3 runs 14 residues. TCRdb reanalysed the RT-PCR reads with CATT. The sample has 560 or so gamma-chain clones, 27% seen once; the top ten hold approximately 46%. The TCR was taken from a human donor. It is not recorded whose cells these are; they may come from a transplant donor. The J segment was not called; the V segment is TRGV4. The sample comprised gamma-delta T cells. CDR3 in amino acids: CATWDGPRYYKNLF. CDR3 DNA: TGTGCCACCTGGGATGGGCCCCGATATTATAAGAACCTCTTT.